This TCR beta chain was sequenced during a study of blood T cell repertoires in COVID-19. Original processing methods: Amplification of reference gene primers provided the estimated nucleated cell counts. Generated by immunoSEQ multiplex PCR, the TCRdb table keeps only in-frame clones and is missing some. That table furnishes V, J and clone size, whereas the DNA furnished D and trimming. Seen here are hundreds of thousands of clones, 83% observed once, and the top ten hold around 3.3%. Enrollees, about 18 to 89 years old, lived in fewer than 25 US areas. Germline V lookup: CDR1 MNHEY, CDR2 SMNVEV (reference sequence). V lost 6 bases and J 11 bases, leaving 19 bases between the germline ends. The length of the CDR3 is 13 residues.

This TCR derives from a middle-aged woman who had been exposed to COVID-19. Sequenced sample: PBMCs or T cells enriched from blood (not recorded which). The chain recombines TRBV27 with TRBJ1-1; possible D gene TRBD1, 6 bases. CDR3 coding DNA: TGTGCCAGCAGGTCTGAACCCACAGGGTTGGCTTTCTTT. Its translation is CASRSEPTGLAFF.